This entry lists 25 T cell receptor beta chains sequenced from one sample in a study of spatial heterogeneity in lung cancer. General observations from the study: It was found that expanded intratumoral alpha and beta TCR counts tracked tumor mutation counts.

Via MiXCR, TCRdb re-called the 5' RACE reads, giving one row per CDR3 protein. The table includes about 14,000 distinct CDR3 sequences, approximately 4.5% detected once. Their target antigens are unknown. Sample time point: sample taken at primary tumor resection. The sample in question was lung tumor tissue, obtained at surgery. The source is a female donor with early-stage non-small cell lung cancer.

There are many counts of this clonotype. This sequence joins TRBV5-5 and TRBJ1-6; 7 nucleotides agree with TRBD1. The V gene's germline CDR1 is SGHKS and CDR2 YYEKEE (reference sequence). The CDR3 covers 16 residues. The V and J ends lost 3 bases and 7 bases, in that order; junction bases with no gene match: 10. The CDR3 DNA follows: TGTGCCAGCAGCTCCTGGACTCAGGGACAGAATTCACCCCTCCACTTT. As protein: CASSSWTQGQNSPLHF.

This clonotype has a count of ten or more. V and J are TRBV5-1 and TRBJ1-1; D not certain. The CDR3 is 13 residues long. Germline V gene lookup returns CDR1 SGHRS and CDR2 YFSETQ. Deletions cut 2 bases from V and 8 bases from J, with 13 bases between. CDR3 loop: CASSLGGGEEAFF. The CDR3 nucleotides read TGCGCCAGCAGCTTAGGAGGTGGGGAGGAAGCTTTCTTT.

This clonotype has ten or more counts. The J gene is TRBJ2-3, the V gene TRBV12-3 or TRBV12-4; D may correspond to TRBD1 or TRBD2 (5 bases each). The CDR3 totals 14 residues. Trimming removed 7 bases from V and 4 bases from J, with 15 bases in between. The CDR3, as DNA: TGTGCCAGCAAGGTGGGGGTCGGAGCAGATACGCAGTATTTT. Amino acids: CASKVGVGADTQYF.

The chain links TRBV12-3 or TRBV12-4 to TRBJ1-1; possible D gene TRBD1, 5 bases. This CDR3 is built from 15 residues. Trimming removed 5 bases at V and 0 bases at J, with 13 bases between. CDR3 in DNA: TGTGCCAGCAGTCCGAGACAGCACATGAACACTGAAGCTTTCTTT. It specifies CASSPRQHMNTEAFF.

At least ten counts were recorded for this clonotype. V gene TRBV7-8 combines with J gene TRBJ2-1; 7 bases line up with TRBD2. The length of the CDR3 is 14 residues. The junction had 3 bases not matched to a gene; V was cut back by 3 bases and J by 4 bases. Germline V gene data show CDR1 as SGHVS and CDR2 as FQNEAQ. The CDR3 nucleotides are TGTGCCAGCAGCTTTGAGCGGGGATACAATGAGCAGTTCTTC. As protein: CASSFERGYNEQFF.

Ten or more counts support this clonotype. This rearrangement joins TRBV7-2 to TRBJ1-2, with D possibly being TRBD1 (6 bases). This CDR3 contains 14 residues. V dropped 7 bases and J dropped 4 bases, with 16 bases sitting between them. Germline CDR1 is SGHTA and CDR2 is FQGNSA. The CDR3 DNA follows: TGTGCCAGCAACACGCTGGGGGCGGGCTATGGCTACACCTTC. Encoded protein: CASNTLGAGYGYTF.

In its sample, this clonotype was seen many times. The CDR3 DNA is TGCGCCAGCAGCTCCCTCGGGACAGGAGCCTTCAATCCGGGGACCCAGTACTTC. Its protein is CASSSLGTGAFNPGTQYF. The V and J genes are TRBV5-1 and TRBJ2-5; 8 bases fit TRBD1. The CDR3 sequence is 18 residues long. Trimming cost V 3 bases and J 7 bases; bases outside gene matches: 20. Germline V CDR1 and CDR2: SGHRS, YFSETQ.

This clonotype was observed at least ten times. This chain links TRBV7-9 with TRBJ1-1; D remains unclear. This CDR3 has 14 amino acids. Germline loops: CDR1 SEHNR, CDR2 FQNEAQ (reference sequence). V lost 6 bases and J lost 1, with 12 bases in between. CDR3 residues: CASRKAGGNTEAFF. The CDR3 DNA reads TGTGCCAGCAGAAAGGCAGGCGGGAACACTGAAGCTTTCTTT. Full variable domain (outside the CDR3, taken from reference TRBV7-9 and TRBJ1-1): DTGVSQNPRHKITKRGQNVTFRCDPISEHNRLYWYRQTLGQGPEFLTYFQNEAQLEKSRLLSDRFSAERPKGSFSTLEIQRTEQGDSAMYLCASRKAGGNTEAFFGQGTRLTVV.

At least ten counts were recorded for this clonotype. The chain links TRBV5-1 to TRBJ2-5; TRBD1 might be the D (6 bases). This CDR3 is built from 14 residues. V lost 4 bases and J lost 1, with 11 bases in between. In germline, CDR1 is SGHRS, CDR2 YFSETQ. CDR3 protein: CASSPTGVQETQYF. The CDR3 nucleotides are TGCGCCAGCAGCCCGACAGGAGTCCAAGAGACCCAGTACTTC.

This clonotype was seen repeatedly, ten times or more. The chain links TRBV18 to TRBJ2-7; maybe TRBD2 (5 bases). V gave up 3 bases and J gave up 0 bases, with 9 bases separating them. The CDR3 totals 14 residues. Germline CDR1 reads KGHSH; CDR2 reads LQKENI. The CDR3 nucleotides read TGTGCCAGCTCACCTGAACGGGGCTCCTACGAGCAGTACTTC. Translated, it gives CASSPERGSYEQYF.

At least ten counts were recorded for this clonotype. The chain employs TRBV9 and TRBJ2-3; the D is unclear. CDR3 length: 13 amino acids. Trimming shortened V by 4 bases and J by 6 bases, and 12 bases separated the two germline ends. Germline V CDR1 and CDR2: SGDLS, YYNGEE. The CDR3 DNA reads TGTGCCAGCAGCTCTCGTCCGAGGGATACGCAGTATTTT. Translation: CASSSRPRDTQYF.

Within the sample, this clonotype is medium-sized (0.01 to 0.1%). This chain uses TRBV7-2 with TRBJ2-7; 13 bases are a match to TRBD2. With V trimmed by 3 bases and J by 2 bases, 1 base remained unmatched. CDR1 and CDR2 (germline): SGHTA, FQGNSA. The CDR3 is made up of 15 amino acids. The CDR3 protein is CASSFGTSGTYEQYF. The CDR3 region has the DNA TGTGCCAGCAGCTTCGGGACTAGCGGGACCTACGAGCAGTACTTC.

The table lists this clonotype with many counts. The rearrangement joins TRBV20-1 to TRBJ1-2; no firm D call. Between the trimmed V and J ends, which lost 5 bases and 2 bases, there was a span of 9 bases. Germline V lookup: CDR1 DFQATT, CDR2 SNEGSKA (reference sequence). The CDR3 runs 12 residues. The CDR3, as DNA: TGCAGTGCTGCACGAGGGAACTATGGCTACACCTTC. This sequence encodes CSAARGNYGYTF.

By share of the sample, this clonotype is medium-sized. CDR3 bases: TGTGCCAGCAGCTATACGGGGGCGGGGGAGCAGTTCTTC. Translated: CASSYTGAGEQFF. The rearrangement uses TRBV11-1 and TRBJ2-1; tentatively, D is TRBD1 or TRBD2 (6 bases each). V was shortened by 4 bases and J by 10 bases, with 14 bases between the two germline ends. CDR3 length equals 13 residues. Germline CDR1 is SGHAT and CDR2 is FQDESV (reference sequence). The complete variable domain, with remaining parts taken from reference TRBV11-1 and TRBJ2-1, reads EAEVAQSPRYKITEKSQAVAFWCDPISGHATLYWYRQILGQGPELLVQFQDESVVDDSQLPKDRFSAERLKGVDSTLKIQPAELGDSAMYLCASSYTGAGEQFFGPGTRLTVL.

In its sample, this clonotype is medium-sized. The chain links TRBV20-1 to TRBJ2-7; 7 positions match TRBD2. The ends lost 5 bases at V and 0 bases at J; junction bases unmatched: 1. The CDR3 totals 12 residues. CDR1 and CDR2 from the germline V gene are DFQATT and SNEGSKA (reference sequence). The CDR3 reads CSARGGSYEQYF. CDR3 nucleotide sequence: TGCAGTGCTCGCGGGGGCTCCTACGAGCAGTACTTC.

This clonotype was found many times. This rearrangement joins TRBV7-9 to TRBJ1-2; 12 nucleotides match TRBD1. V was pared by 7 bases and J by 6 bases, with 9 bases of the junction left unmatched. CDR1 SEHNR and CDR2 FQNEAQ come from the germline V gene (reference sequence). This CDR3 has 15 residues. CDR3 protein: CASTVPGQGANGYTF. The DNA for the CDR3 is TGTGCCAGCACCGTCCCGGGACAGGGGGCGAATGGCTACACCTTC.

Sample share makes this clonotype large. This chain's CDR3 is CASFPGGADYNEQFF. The CDR3 region has the DNA TGTGCCAGCTTTCCTGGAGGGGCAGACTACAATGAGCAGTTCTTC. V usage is TRBV18 and J usage is TRBJ2-1, with D perhaps TRBD2 (6 bases). The CDR3 covers 15 residues. V gave up 7 bases and J gave up 3 bases, with 16 bases separating them. Germline-derived CDR1 and CDR2 are KGHSH and LQKENI.

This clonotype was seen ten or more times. CDR3 sequence: CSATGGGPNYEQYF. CDR3 nucleotides: TGCAGTGCTACCGGGGGGGGGCCGAATTACGAGCAGTACTTC. V usage is TRBV20-1 and J usage is TRBJ2-7; 8 positions agree with TRBD2. The CDR3 is 14 residues long. The germline V gene encodes CDR1 DFQATT and CDR2 SNEGSKA (reference sequence). V gave up 4 bases and J gave up 4 bases; unmatched junction bases: 9.

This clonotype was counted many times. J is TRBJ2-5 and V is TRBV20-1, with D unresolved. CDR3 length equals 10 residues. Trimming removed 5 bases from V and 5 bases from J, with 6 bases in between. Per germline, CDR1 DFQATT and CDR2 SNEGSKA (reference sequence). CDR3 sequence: CSALKETQYF. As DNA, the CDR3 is TGCAGTGCTCTCAAGGAGACCCAGTACTTC.

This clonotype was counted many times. CDR3 protein: CASSTIAGIRTDTQYF. The CDR3 DNA reads as TGTGCCAGCAGCACAATAGCAGGGATAAGGACAGATACGCAGTATTTT. The rearrangement joins TRBV7-8 to TRBJ2-3, with D possibly matching TRBD1 (5 bases). Per the germline V gene, CDR1 is SGHVS and CDR2 is FQNEAQ. The CDR3 runs 16 residues. With 5 bases removed from V and 3 bases from J, the gap between germline ends came to 18 bases.

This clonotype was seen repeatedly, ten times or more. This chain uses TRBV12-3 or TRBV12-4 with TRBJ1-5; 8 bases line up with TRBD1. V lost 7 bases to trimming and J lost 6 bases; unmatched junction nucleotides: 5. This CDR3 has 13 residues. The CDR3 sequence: CASMDRVGQPQHF. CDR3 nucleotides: TGTGCCAGCATGGACAGGGTGGGTCAGCCCCAGCATTTT.

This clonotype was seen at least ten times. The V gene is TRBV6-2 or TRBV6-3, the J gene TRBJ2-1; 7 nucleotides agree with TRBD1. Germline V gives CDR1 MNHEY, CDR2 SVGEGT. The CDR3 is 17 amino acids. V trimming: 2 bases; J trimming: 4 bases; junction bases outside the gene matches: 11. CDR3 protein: CASSYNPGTAFYNEQFF. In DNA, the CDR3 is TGTGCCAGCAGTTACAACCCCGGGACAGCTTTTTACAATGAGCAGTTCTTC.

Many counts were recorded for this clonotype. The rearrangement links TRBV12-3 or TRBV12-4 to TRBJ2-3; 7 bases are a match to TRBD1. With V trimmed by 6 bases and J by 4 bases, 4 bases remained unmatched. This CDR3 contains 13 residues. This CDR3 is CASRDRRADTQYF. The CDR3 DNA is TGTGCCAGCAGGGACAGGCGGGCAGATACGCAGTATTTT.

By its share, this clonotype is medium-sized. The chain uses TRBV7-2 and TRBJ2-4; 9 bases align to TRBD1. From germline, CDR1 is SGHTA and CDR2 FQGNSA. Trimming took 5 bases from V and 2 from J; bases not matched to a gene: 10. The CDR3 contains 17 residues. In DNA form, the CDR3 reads TGTGCCAGCAGCGTTCCGGGACAGGGACCTACCAAAAACATTCAGTACTTC. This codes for CASSVPGQGPTKNIQYF.

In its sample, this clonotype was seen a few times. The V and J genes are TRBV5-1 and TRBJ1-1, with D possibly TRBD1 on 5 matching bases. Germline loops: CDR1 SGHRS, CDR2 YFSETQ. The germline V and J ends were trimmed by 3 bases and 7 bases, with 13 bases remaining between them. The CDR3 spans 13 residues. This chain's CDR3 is CASSSAGTNEAFF. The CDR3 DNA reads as TGCGCCAGCAGCTCTGCCGGGACGAATGAAGCTTTCTTT.